The entry below gives a single T cell receptor beta chain sequence along with its context. Which antigen it targets is not known. Within one base of it there is no much larger clone, and no base qualities were kept. This entry comes from a study of T cell responses to AZD1222 COVID-19 vaccine (dated by TCRdb to 2020 to 2023). As for the study more broadly: AZD1222 recipients whose second dose came at about 4 weeks and those whose second dose came at about 12 weeks were combined into one group, since spike-specific TCR depth and breadth did not differ between the two schedules. A total of under 250 trial participants underwent TCR sequencing, of whom about 200 had received two doses of AZD1222 and approximately 25 had received two doses of the MenACWY control vaccine. Trial participants were enrolled by age into 18-55, 56-69 and 70-plus year subgroups, with about 150, 27 and 61 TCR-sequenced participants respectively.

The CDR3 goes from the cysteine to the phenylalanine over 16 residues. Only CDR3 DNA remains: 48 bases, in frame from the first base. Trimming removed 6 bases from V and 1 base from J; the gene matches leave 7 bases unexplained. Taken from the germline V gene, the CDR1 and CDR2 loops are MDHEN and SYDVKM. In light of the paper, this sample's time point label describes: baseline before first vaccination. Vaccinee samples were obtained from the UK trials COV001 and COV002, which included a single-blind randomized controlled phase 2/3 trial of AZD1222 (ChAdOx1 nCoV-19) in healthy adults. For TCRbeta chain sequencing, PBMC samples from trial participants were taken at day 0 and at day 28 after the second dose. The CDR3 regions of human TCRbeta chains were analyzed by immunosequencing. The authors' pipeline ran thus. TCRs in the repertoires were compared against a reference library of SARS-CoV-2-specific TCRs that had been generated with the MIRA antigen-specificity platform. Breadth was defined as the fraction of unique TCRs that were SARS-CoV-2-associated. Depth was defined as the fraction of total T cells that were SARS-CoV-2-associated. Using the MIRA data, each spike-specific TCR was mapped to the spike region that the TCR reacts to and placed in a CD4 or CD8 class. Log10-transformed breadth and depth values were compared by one-way ANOVA with Sidak's multiple comparisons tests. Entries here come from immuneACCESS through TCRdb and include only in-frame sequences with V and J called. Some clones fail to appear in such tables; in the studies checked, an unresolved V gene covers under half of the shortfall, and the cause of the remainder is unknown. V and J calls and clone size are given by that table; D and trimming were obtained from the DNA. Within this sample are about 140,000 clones, with roughly 90% of them counted one time only. In total, the top ten clones hold approximately 3.4% of the sample.

The paper as a whole reports these results and caveats: Participants were mostly white British, with more females than males. The authors suggested clonal diversity may have been underestimated. No day 14 peak-response samples were available, so repertoires were characterized only after the peak T cell response. CD4 TCRs associated with the vaccine covered the entire spike protein, and the dominant responses were in regions 160-218 and 743-854. Conclusions about previously exposed vaccinees were limited because only six AZD1222 recipients were SARS-CoV-2 seropositive at baseline. Spike-specific TCR breadth and depth rose significantly after two AZD1222 doses compared with day 0 and with MenACWY recipients. Reportedly, almost half of the unique spike-specific TCRs recognized epitopes lying outside the regions that are mutated in the B.1.351 and B.1.1.7 variants. In the small 56-69-year group, the increase in depth fell short of significance, most likely because of low power.

Sequenced material: peripheral blood, taken on day 0 of AZD1222 vaccination. This chain joins TRBV28 to TRBJ2-3; 10 junctional bases match TRBD2. The sequence was obtained from an adult in good health. The CDR3 is CASSRLAGEGTDTQYF. DNA sequence: TGTGCCAGCAGCCGCCTAGCGGGAGAGGGCACAGATACGCAGTATTTT.